This T cell receptor beta chain was documented in a study of CD4 T cells in relation to SARS-CoV-2 and coronaviruses. Method: immunoSEQ multiplex PCR; TCRdb's copy keeps in-frame clones and lacks some. The sample carries 18,000 or so clones, just under 75% recorded once. V lost 6 bases to trimming and J lost 6 bases, with 8 bases between them. CDR1 and CDR2 (germline): SGHTA, FQGTGA. This CDR3 comprises 12 residues. As for this clone: What it binds is not known.

CD4+ T cells from unexposed donors were obtained before the COVID-19 pandemic (2011-2018). CD4+ T cells were isolated from the cells after 10 days of culture. V is TRBV7-3 and J is TRBJ2-2; D gene uncertain. The sequence was obtained from a human donor in good health. The sequenced sample was CD4+ T cells from PBMCs, cultured in vitro. The CDR3 sequence: CASSFGPGELFF. The CDR3 nucleotides are TGTGCCAGCAGTTTTGGCCCCGGGGAGCTGTTTTTT.